Listed below are T cell receptor beta chains from one sample, sequenced in a study of OX40 agonist ivuxolimab in advanced cancers. Assay used: immunoSEQ multiplex PCR; TCRdb lists only in-frame clones, some missing. The sample holds tens of thousands of clones, around four fifths seen once. The specimen comprised CD4+ or CD8+ T cells sorted from blood, sampled in a trial of the OX40 agonist ivuxolimab. These receptors were collected from an adult with an advanced solid tumor such as melanoma, head and neck, liver or kidney cancer. The CDR3 runs from the conserved cysteine through the conserved F or W. The D gene is left open where the match is weak. Some rows mark clone size as missing; the rest say once, few, many or name a class of expanded clone.

j_call,v_call,d_call,clone_size,cdr3_nt,cdr3_aa
TRBJ1-6,TRBV5-1,-,once,TGCGCCAGCTCCCCTAAGTACCGGGGGCCCAATTCACCCCTCCACTTT,CASSPKYRGPNSPLHF
TRBJ2-1,TRBV10-2,TRBD2,-,TGCGCCAGCAGCCTCGGACTAGCCCGCTCCTACAATGAGCAGTTCTTC,CASSLGLARSYNEQFF
TRBJ2-3,TRBV15,-,-,TGTGCCACAAATCAAGCAGGATCTAGCACAGATACGCAGTATTTT,CATNQAGSSTDTQYF
TRBJ2-2,TRBV9,-,-,TGTGCCAGCAGCCCACCACGGGCAGGGGCGACAGTCCGAGACTCCGGGGAGCTGTTTTTT,CASSPPRAGATVRDSGELFF
TRBJ2-7,TRBV19,-,-,TGTGCCAGTAGTATTAGGACAAGGAAATACGAGCAGTACTTC,CASSIRTRKYEQYF
TRBJ2-1,TRBV7-8,TRBD2,-,TGTGCCAGCAGCTTTTTCGTGGACGGGGGGTTCTACAATGAGCAGTTCTTC,CASSFFVDGGFYNEQFF
TRBJ2-6,TRBV6-5,TRBD1,-,TGTGCCAGCAGATGGGACAGTACTGGGGCCAACGTCCTGACTTTC,CASRWDSTGANVLTF
TRBJ1-2,TRBV9,-,-,TGTGCCAGCAGCGTAGGAGAGGGATCCGGCTACACCTTC,CASSVGEGSGYTF
TRBJ1-1,TRBV7-6,-,once,TGTGCCAGCAGCTTAGTTTATGGGATGAACACTGAAGCTTTCTTT,CASSLVYGMNTEAFF
TRBJ1-2,TRBV9,-,-,TGTGCCAGCAGCGGTGCTAGTACATCGGGAGGCTACACCTTC,CASSGASTSGGYTF
TRBJ2-1,TRBV5-8,-,-,TGTGCCAGCAGCTTGTGGGGACGTCGCGATGAGCAGTTCTTC,CASSLWGRRDEQFF
TRBJ1-2,TRBV6-1,-,few,TGTGCCAGCAGGGAGGACGGTGGCTACACCTTC,CASREDGGYTF
TRBJ1-1,TRBV9,-,once,TGTGCCAGCAGCTACGACAAGAACACTGAAGCTTTCTTT,CASSYDKNTEAFF
TRBJ1-1,TRBV9,-,-,TGTGCCAGCAGACCGGGGGGGAACACTGAAGCTTTCTTT,CASRPGGNTEAFF
TRBJ2-7,TRBV5-4,-,-,TGTGCCAGCAGCTTGCCCAGTTCCTACGAGCAGTACTTC,CASSLPSSYEQYF
TRBJ1-5,TRBV30,-,once,TGTGCCTGGAGTGTGTCCAATAAAGGCAATCAGCCCCAGCATTTT,CAWSVSNKGNQPQHF
TRBJ2-5,TRBV9,TRBD2,-,TGTGCCAGCAGCGTTCTAGCGGGCGTAGAGGAGACCCAGTACTTC,CASSVLAGVEETQYF
TRBJ1-2,TRBV19,TRBD1,-,TGTGCCAGTAGTATCGGGACAGGGCGGGGTGGCTACACCTTC,CASSIGTGRGGYTF
TRBJ1-2,TRBV4-3,-,-,TGCGCCAGCAGCGAACTTAACCTGGGTGGCTACACCTTC,CASSELNLGGYTF
TRBJ2-2,TRBV7-9,-,-,TGTGCCAGCTCTGGGGCCGGGGAGCTGTTTTTT,CASSGAGELFF
TRBJ1-1,TRBV9,TRBD1,-,TGTGCCAGCAGCGTAGGGACAGGGCCTGAAGCTTTCTTT,CASSVGTGPEAFF
TRBJ2-7,TRBV5-1,-,-,TGCGCCAGCAGCCCACAGGGTTTCGAGCAGTACTTC,CASSPQGFEQYF
TRBJ1-2,TRBV11-2,TRBD1,-,TGTGCCAGCAGCCATGACAGGGTACGTGGCTACACCTTC,CASSHDRVRGYTF
TRBJ2-3,TRBV27,-,-,TGTGCCAGCAGCCTTGGACAGCCGTTAACAGATACGCAGTATTTT,CASSLGQPLTDTQYF
TRBJ2-7,TRBV10-3,-,-,TGTGCCATCATGGAGTCGGGGGAGCAGTACTTC,CAIMESGEQYF
TRBJ2-7,TRBV4-1,-,-,TGCGCCAGCAGCCGATCCCTTGGCAGGTCCTACGAGCAGTACTTC,CASSRSLGRSYEQYF
TRBJ2-3,TRBV5-6,-,-,TGTGCCAGCACCCCCATAACGGGTAGCACAGATACGCAGTATTTT,CASTPITGSTDTQYF
TRBJ2-3,TRBV7-9,-,once,TGTGCCAGCAGCTTCTCCGGGGCTAGCACAGATACGCAGTATTTT,CASSFSGASTDTQYF
TRBJ2-3,TRBV27,TRBD2,-,TGTGCCAGCAACCTCCTAGCGGGGGGGCTTTTTGATACGCAGTATTTT,CASNLLAGGLFDTQYF
TRBJ1-4,TRBV18,-,-,TGTGCCAGCTCACCGAGGGACCAACAGGCAACTAATGAAAAACTGTTTTTT,CASSPRDQQATNEKLFF
TRBJ2-1,TRBV29-1,-,few,TGCAGCGTTGAACCTAGGTTAGGTGGGTCCTACAATGAGCAGTTCTTC,CSVEPRLGGSYNEQFF
TRBJ1-2,TRBV27,-,-,TGTGCCAGCAGTTTAAGTGGCGGGACACTGACATATGGCTACACCTTC,CASSLSGGTLTYGYTF
TRBJ2-4,TRBV5-8,-,-,TGTGCCAGCAGACCCGGGGGCCCCAGCTTTGACTTC,CASRPGGPSFDF
TRBJ2-7,TRBV27,TRBD1,-,TGTGCCAGCAGTGGACAGGGATCCGAGCAGTACTTC,CASSGQGSEQYF
TRBJ2-2,TRBV4-3,-,-,TGCGCCAGCAGCCGCGGACTTAACACCGGGGAGCTGTTTTTT,CASSRGLNTGELFF
TRBJ1-3,TRBV5-4,TRBD1,-,TGTGCCAGCAGGTATGGACAGGGCTGGGGCAACACCATATATTTT,CASRYGQGWGNTIYF